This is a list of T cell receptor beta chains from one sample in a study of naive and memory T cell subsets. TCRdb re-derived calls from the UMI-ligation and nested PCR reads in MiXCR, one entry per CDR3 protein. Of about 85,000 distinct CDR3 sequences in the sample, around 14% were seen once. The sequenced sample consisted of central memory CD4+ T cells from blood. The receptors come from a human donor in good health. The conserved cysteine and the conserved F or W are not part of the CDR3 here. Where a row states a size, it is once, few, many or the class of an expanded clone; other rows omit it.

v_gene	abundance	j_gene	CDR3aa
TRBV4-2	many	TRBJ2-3	ASSQGHQGTDTQY
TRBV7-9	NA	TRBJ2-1	ASSLAGNSYNEQF
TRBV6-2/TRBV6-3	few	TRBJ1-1	ASVYRGNTEAF
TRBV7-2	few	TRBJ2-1	ASSPTLAGAKGNEQF
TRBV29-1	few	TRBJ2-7	SAHVGPIYEQY
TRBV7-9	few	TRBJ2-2	ASSLAWTGGDTGELF
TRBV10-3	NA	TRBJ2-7	AISTGPKQY
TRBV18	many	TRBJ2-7	ASSRGTGDEQY
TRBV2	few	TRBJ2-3	ASSERAARGGDTQY
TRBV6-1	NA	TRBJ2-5	ASRWAVGSRETQY
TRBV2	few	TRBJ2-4	ASSPGQGVGIQY
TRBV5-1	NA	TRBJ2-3	ASSLDSRGDTQY
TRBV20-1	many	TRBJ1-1	SAPPGVPRKGTEAF
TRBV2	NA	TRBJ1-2	ATDRAGTASYGYT
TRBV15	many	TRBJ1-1	ATSSKRTGRGEAF
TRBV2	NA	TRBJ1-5	ASSVQGHQPQH
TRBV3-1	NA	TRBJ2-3	ASSQAAGTDTQY
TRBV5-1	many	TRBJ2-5	ASSSASGVAETQY
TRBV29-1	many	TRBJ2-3	SVEGDEGTDTQY
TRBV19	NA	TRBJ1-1	ASSITGLNTEAF
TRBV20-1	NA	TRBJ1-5	SAIKQADQPQH
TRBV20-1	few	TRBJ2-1	SARDFASGRVNEQF
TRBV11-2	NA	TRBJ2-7	ASTFTSGRYEQY
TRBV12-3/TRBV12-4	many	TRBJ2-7	ASSVRDGPYEQY
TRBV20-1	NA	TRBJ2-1	SASAVGTSSDDEQF
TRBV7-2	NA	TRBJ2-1	ASSLEQGTLYNEQF
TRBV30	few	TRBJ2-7	ACGAGSHEQY
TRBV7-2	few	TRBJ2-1	ASFEGQGLGGNEQF
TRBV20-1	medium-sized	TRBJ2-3	SARETGDTQY
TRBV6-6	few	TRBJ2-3	ASSYSGRGRTDTQY
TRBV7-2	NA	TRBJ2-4	ASSLGPDLAKNIQY
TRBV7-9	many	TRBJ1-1	ASSPSMKMNTEAF
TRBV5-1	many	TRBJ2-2	ASSRDRGQNGELF
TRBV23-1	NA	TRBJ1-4	ASSQSVKLIAEEKLF
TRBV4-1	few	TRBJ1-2	ASSPKGDYGYT
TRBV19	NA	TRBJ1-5	ASSTGTGATNQPQH
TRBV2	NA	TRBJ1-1	ASRTEVGNTEAF
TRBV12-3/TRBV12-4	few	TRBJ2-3	ASSLRANTDTQY
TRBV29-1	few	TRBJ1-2	SVVAPTNNYGYT
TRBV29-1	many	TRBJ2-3	SATAGVVTDTQY
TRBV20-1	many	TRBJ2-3	SATGLAGQLTDTQY
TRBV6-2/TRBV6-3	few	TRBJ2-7	ASSPTGGEYEQY
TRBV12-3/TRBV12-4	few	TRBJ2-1	ASSQTSMRF
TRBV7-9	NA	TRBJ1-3	ASTKRSGQGLSGNTIY
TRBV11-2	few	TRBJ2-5	ASSQEGPLSRTQY
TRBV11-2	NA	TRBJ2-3	ASRRTSTDTQY
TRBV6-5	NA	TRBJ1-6	ASSLSRRSSYNSPLH
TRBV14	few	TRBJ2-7	ASSHLGTSALY
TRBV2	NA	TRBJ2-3	ASSTGLGVTDTQY
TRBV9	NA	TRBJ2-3	ASSVGLAGVSRADTQY
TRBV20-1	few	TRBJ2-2	SASEYNTGELF
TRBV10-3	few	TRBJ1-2	AISESRGLLGYT
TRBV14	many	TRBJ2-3	ASSQAPPTDTQY